The 21 T cell receptor beta chains below come from one sample, sequenced in a study of cytomegalovirus exposure and HLA in healthy donors. Researchers ran the PCR with 60 Vbeta and 13 Jbeta primers. Assay used: immunoSEQ multiplex PCR; TCRdb lists only in-frame clones, some missing. The sample yields roughly 240,000 clones, more than 70% seen once. The sequencing sample was made of PBMCs. The receptors stem from a boy aged 5-17 years in good health and CMV-seronegative.

Only one count was recorded for this clone. The chain links TRBV27 to TRBJ2-3, with 8 nucleotides matching TRBD1. Germline loops: CDR1 MNHEY, CDR2 SMNVEV (reference sequence). The CDR3 consists of 15 residues. J gave up 5 bases and V 7 bases, and 11 bases lay outside the gene matches. The CDR3 reads CASNPDRVIGDTQYF. CDR3 bases: TGTGCCAGCAACCCGGACAGGGTGATAGGAGATACGCAGTATTTT.

This clone has more than one count but fewer than ten. The gene calls are TRBV4-1 and TRBJ1-2; D gene unclear. The CDR3 consists of 15 residues. Germline CDR1 and CDR2: MGHRA and YSYEKL. The V and J ends lost 2 bases and 6 bases respectively, with 16 bases between them. DNA for the CDR3: TGCGCCAGCAGCCAACCCGCAGGTGTTTATGATGGCTACACCTTC. This encodes CASSQPAGVYDGYTF.

The CDR3 spells CASSVGRGTGRTDTQYF. The CDR3 bases are TGTGCCAGCAGCGTAGGCAGGGGGACAGGGCGCACAGATACGCAGTATTTT. The V call is TRBV9, the J call TRBJ2-3, with 9 bases lining up with TRBD1. Trimming took 0 bases from V and 1 from J; bases not matched to a gene: 6. CDR3 length equals 17 residues. Germline-derived CDR1 and CDR2 are SGDLS and YYNGEE.

The V and J genes are TRBV11-3 and TRBJ2-7, with 7 bases identical to TRBD1. Germline-derived CDR1 and CDR2 are SGHNT and YENEEA. This CDR3 has 15 residues. The V gene end was trimmed by 5 bases and the J gene end by 3 bases; junction bases not matched to a gene: 10. The CDR3 nucleotides read TGTGCCAGCAGCCTCCGGGACAGCCCCTTCTACGAGCAGTACTTC. Its translation: CASSLRDSPFYEQYF. The full variable domain, its missing parts supplied by reference TRBV11-3 and TRBJ2-7, is EAGVVQSPRYKIIEKKQPVAFWCNPISGHNTLYWYLQNLGQGPELLIRYENEEAVDDSQLPKDRFSAERLKGVDSTLKIQPAELGDSAVYLCASSLRDSPFYEQYFGPGTRLTVT.

The chain joins TRBV12-5 to TRBJ1-6, with D possibly matching TRBD1 (5 bases). The CDR3 is 15 amino acids. Germline CDR1 is LGHNT and CDR2 is FRNRAP. Trimming cost V 0 bases and J 5 bases, with 8 bases left between them. The CDR3 sequence: CASGLVTRDNSPLHF. The CDR3 DNA reads as TGTGCTAGTGGTTTGGTAACCAGGGATAATTCACCCCTCCACTTT.

Written as DNA, the CDR3 is TGTGCCAGCAGTGAATTTACGGAGGCCGGGGAGCTGTTTTTT. It specifies CASSEFTEAGELFF. The chain carries TRBV25-1 and TRBJ2-2; TRBD2 might be the D (5 bases). Trimming pared 1 base from V and 6 bases from J, leaving 9 bases between. The germline gives CDR1 MGHDK, CDR2 SYGVNS. The CDR3 sequence is 14 residues long.

This clone appeared a few times. This sequence joins TRBV4-2 and TRBJ2-2, with 9 bases matching TRBD2. The CDR3 runs 16 residues. With 4 bases clipped from V and 1 base from J, the junction kept 4 bases outside the gene matches. Germline values: CDR1 LGHNA, CDR2 YNFKEQ. The DNA for the CDR3 is TGTGCCAGCAGCCCTCAAGCGGGAGGGAACACCGGGGAGCTGTTTTTT. Its protein product is CASSPQAGGNTGELFF.

The chain uses TRBV15 and TRBJ1-2; TRBD1 agrees at 7 bases. CDR3 size: 15 residues. The germline V gene encodes CDR1 LNHNV and CDR2 YYDKDF (reference sequence). Germline trimming cut 0 bases from V and 8 bases from J; bases unmatched to any gene: 9. This chain's CDR3 is CATSRDGRGRGGYTF. Here the CDR3 DNA reads TGTGCCACCAGCAGAGATGGAAGGGGGCGCGGGGGCTACACCTTC.

The chain has TRBV6-5 and TRBJ1-6, with 7 bases lining up with TRBD1. In germline, CDR1 is MNHEY, CDR2 SVGAGI. J lost 5 bases, V lost 5 bases, and 6 bases had no gene match. This CDR3 is 15 amino acids long. The CDR3 region is CASSPRQGNNSPLHF. DNA of the CDR3: TGTGCCAGCAGTCCGCGACAGGGCAATAATTCACCCCTCCACTTT.

The CDR3 region is CASSLLRDRSTDTQYF. The CDR3 DNA reads TGTGCCAGCAGCCTGCTCCGGGACAGGAGCACAGATACGCAGTATTTT. The rearrangement uses TRBV5-4 and TRBJ2-3, with TRBD1 identical over 8 bases. This CDR3 contains 16 residues. With 4 bases clipped from V and 0 bases from J, the junction kept 7 bases outside the gene matches. Germline-derived CDR1 and CDR2 are SGHNT and YYREEE (reference sequence).

The chain recombines TRBV27 with TRBJ2-3; D remains unclear. CDR1 MNHEY and CDR2 SMNVEV come from the germline V gene (reference sequence). Trimming removed 5 bases at V and 3 bases at J, with 15 bases between. The CDR3 is 15 amino acids. CDR3 residues: CASSPPLLRTDTQYF. The CDR3 DNA reads TGTGCCAGCAGTCCACCCCTCTTGCGAACAGATACGCAGTATTTT.

This clone has more than one count but fewer than ten. V and J are TRBV2 and TRBJ2-1; 13 nucleotides line up with TRBD2. Looked up from germline, CDR1 is SNHLY and CDR2 is FYNNEI. Unmatched junction bases numbered 5, after V lost 3 bases and J lost 15 bases. CDR3 length: 13 residues. In DNA, the CDR3 is TGTGCCAGCAGTGATACTAGCGGGGGGGCGTGGTTCTTC. It encodes CASSDTSGGAWFF.

This clone was recorded once. The chain links TRBV30 to TRBJ1-2; TRBD1 matches at 8 bases. This CDR3 region has 16 residues. The junction had 13 bases not matched to a gene; V was cut back by 4 bases and J by 3 bases. CDR1 is GTSNPN and CDR2 is SVGIG in the germline V gene (reference sequence). This CDR3 reads CAWTRTGTSAYYGYTF. For the CDR3, the DNA is TGTGCCTGGACCCGGACAGGGACCTCGGCTTACTATGGCTACACCTTC.

The chain combines TRBV7-3 with TRBJ1-5; 10 nucleotides agree with TRBD1. Germline-derived CDR1 and CDR2 are SGHTA and FQGTGA. Losses at the gene ends were 5 bases for V and 6 bases for J; bases not matched to a gene: 7. CDR3 length: 15 amino acids. The CDR3: CASSLTGGAGQPQHF. The DNA of the CDR3 is TGTGCCAGCAGCCTGACAGGGGGCGCGGGTCAGCCCCAGCATTTT.

CDR3 bases: TGTGCCAGTACTACAGATTATAGCAATCAGCCCCAGCATTTT. Its translation is CASTTDYSNQPQHF. The chain combines TRBV19 with TRBJ1-5; D call uncertain. This CDR3 has 14 amino acids. Germline loops: CDR1 LNHDA, CDR2 SQIVND (reference sequence). The V end was cut by 7 bases, the J end by 0 bases, with 10 bases between. Full variable domain (missing parts from reference TRBV19 and TRBJ1-5): DGGITQSPKYLFRKEGQNVTLSCEQNLNHDAMYWYRQDPGQGLRLIYYSQIVNDFQKGDIAEGYSVSREKKESFPLTVTSAQKNPTAFYLCASTTDYSNQPQHFGDGTRLSIL.

The chain is built from TRBV4-1 and TRBJ2-1, with D possibly being TRBD1 (5 bases). This CDR3 has 17 residues. The V and J ends lost 1 base and 0 bases respectively, with 13 bases between them. Germline loops: CDR1 MGHRA, CDR2 YSYEKL. This CDR3 reads CASSQAVGQGSYNEQFF. The CDR3, as DNA: TGCGCCAGCAGCCAAGCAGTTGGGCAGGGCTCCTACAATGAGCAGTTCTTC.

The chain links TRBV5-1 to TRBJ2-1; TRBD1 is a possible D gene (5 bases). The CDR3 is 15 residues long. The V and J ends lost 4 bases and 4 bases respectively, with 15 bases between them. The germline V gene has CDR1 SGHRS and CDR2 YFSETQ. This chain's CDR3 is CASSPRQTEYNEQFF. The CDR3 bases are TGCGCCAGCAGCCCAAGACAGACCGAATACAATGAGCAGTTCTTC.

The chain employs TRBV11-2 and TRBJ1-2; 7 nucleotides match TRBD1. This CDR3 spans 13 amino acids. CDR1 is SGHAT, CDR2 FQNNGV, per germline. The trim removed 5 bases at V and 4 bases at J, leaving 4 bases unmatched. The CDR3 nucleotides read TGTGCCAGCAGCGTTACAGGGGTCTATGGCTACACCTTC. Translated, it gives CASSVTGVYGYTF. The entire variable domain, with the rest obtained from reference TRBV11-2 and TRBJ1-2, is as follows: EAGVAQSPRYKIIEKRQSVAFWCNPISGHATLYWYQQILGQGPKLLIQFQNNGVVDDSQLPKDRFSAERLKGVDSTLKIQPAKLEDSAVYLCASSVTGVYGYTFGSGTRLTVV.

The chain has TRBV11-1 and TRBJ1-1; 7 bases align to TRBD1. Losses at the gene ends were 5 bases for V and 7 bases for J; bases not matched to a gene: 10. Germline V gene sequence: CDR1 SGHAT, CDR2 FQDESV (reference sequence). This CDR3 has 14 amino acids. CDR3 coding DNA: TGTGCCAGCAGCCCCCCACCTACAGGGGATGAAGCTTTCTTT. Translation: CASSPPPTGDEAFF.

J is TRBJ2-7 and V is TRBV11-2; 7 nucleotides agree with TRBD2. Germline CDR1 is SGHAT and CDR2 is FQNNGV. This CDR3 has 17 residues. The J segment lost 5 bases and the V segment lost 2 bases, leaving 15 bases of the junction unmatched. The CDR3 loop reads CASSLLREAHGSHEQYF. The CDR3 nucleotides are TGTGCCAGCAGCTTACTCCGGGAGGCCCACGGGTCTCACGAGCAGTACTTC.

The J gene is TRBJ1-3, the V gene TRBV9, with 9 bases lining up with TRBD1. The CDR3 loop spans 15 amino acids. V lost 4 bases, J lost 4 bases, and 6 bases stayed unmatched. Germline V gene sequence: CDR1 SGDLS, CDR2 YYNGEE. This CDR3 reads CASSPAGTGGNTIYF. The DNA for the CDR3 is TGTGCCAGCAGCCCCGCCGGGACAGGGGGAAACACCATATATTTT.